These 17 T cell receptor beta chains were all obtained from the same sample, sequenced in a study of T cell repertoires in cytomegalovirus infection. TCRdb processed the reads anew with MiXCR; each CDR3 protein has one entry. The data show 75,000 to 100,000 distinct CDR3 sequences, 40% to 50% seen once. What these receptors recognize is not known. The material sequenced was CD8+ T cells from cultured PBMCs, taken from culture after CMV antigen stimulation. The receptors originated from a human donor in good health (CMV status not recorded). Some clones in this sample may be carry-over from other donors' samples.

This clonotype was counted between two and nine times. The chain joins TRBV20-1 to TRBJ2-7, with unresolved D. CDR3 length: 14 residues. Trimming left V 0 bases short and J 0 bases short, with 9 bases between. From germline, CDR1 is DFQATT and CDR2 SNEGSKA (reference sequence). CDR3 loop: CSARDYGDSYEQYF. CDR3 nucleotide sequence: TGCAGTGCTAGAGATTACGGTGACTCCTACGAGCAGTACTTC.

This sequence joins TRBV27 and TRBJ1-2; the match to TRBD1 covers 7 bases. Germline assignment: CDR1 MNHEY and CDR2 SMNVEV (reference sequence). V shed 8 bases, J shed 6 bases, and the junction held 15 bases outside the gene matches. The CDR3 has 15 amino acids. CDR3 region: CASLPETGMRDGYTF. DNA for the CDR3: TGTGCCAGCCTACCCGAGACAGGGATGCGGGATGGCTACACCTTC.

V and J are TRBV6-1 and TRBJ2-1; 15 positions agree with TRBD2. Trimming at V came to 4 bases and at J to 12 bases, leaving 1 base not matched to a gene. CDR3 length: 13 amino acids. The germline V gene has CDR1 MNHNS and CDR2 SASEGT. The CDR3 sequence: CASSGGLAGGQFF. For the CDR3, the DNA is TGTGCCAGCAGTGGGGGACTAGCGGGGGGGCAGTTCTTC.

The chain carries TRBV27 and TRBJ2-1, with D tentatively TRBD1 (5 bases). The germline V gene has CDR1 MNHEY and CDR2 SMNVEV (reference sequence). The CDR3 consists of 14 residues. V lost 1 base to trimming and J lost 4 bases, with 8 bases between them. The CDR3 DNA is TGTGCCAGCAGTTTATGGGGCAGTTACAATGAGCAGTTCTTC. Translation gives CASSLWGSYNEQFF.

CDR3 residues: CASSFYRGNIQYF. The CDR3 nucleotides read TGTGCCAGCAGCTTTTACAGGGGAAACATTCAGTACTTC. This rearrangement joins TRBV11-2 to TRBJ2-4; TRBD1 matches at 7 bases. The CDR3 totals 13 residues. After removal of 3 bases from V and 6 bases from J, the junction contained 2 bases not matched to a gene. Germline values: CDR1 SGHAT, CDR2 FQNNGV.

V and J are TRBV19 and TRBJ2-6; a weak D match, TRBD1 (6 bases). V was shortened by 4 bases and J by 0 bases, with 16 bases between the two germline ends. The CDR3 consists of 18 residues. Per the germline V gene, CDR1 is LNHDA and CDR2 is SQIVND (reference sequence). CDR3 region: CASSRWETGSSGANVLTF. The CDR3 coding sequence is TGTGCCAGTAGTAGGTGGGAGACAGGCAGCTCTGGGGCCAACGTCCTGACTTTC.

The chain carries TRBV10-3 and TRBJ1-2, with a weak D call TRBD1 (6 bases). The length of the CDR3 is 15 residues. Trimming cost V 8 bases and J 1 base, with 17 bases left between them. Germline V gene data show CDR1 as ENHRY and CDR2 as SYGVKD. CDR3 amino acids: CAIGEWDIRNYGYTF. CDR3 nucleotides: TGTGCCATCGGGGAGTGGGACATCCGTAACTATGGCTACACCTTC.

This clonotype showed up just a few times. V and J are TRBV6-2 or TRBV6-3 and TRBJ2-1, with no clear D. The V and J ends lost 5 bases and 2 bases respectively, with 10 bases between them. CDR3 size: 14 residues. Germline V gene data show CDR1 as MNHEY and CDR2 as SVGEGT. The CDR3 protein is CASSTPGPYNEQFF. CDR3 DNA sequence: TGTGCCAGCAGTACCCCTGGACCCTACAATGAGCAGTTCTTC.

The chain joins TRBV6-5 to TRBJ2-3; unclear D gene. Per germline, CDR1 MNHEY and CDR2 SVGAGI. Trimming stripped 5 bases from V and 5 bases from J, with 5 bases between. The CDR3 is 11 residues long. The CDR3 protein is CASSPEDTQYF. The DNA of the CDR3 is TGTGCCAGCAGTCCCGAAGATACGCAGTATTTT.

This clonotype was counted only a few times. The chain has TRBV12-3 or TRBV12-4 and TRBJ2-3, with 11 bases aligning to TRBD2. This CDR3 has 16 residues. The trim removed 5 bases at V and 3 bases at J, leaving 7 bases unmatched. The CDR3 reads CASSQLAGVRTDTQYF. CDR3 DNA sequence: TGTGCCAGCAGTCAACTAGCGGGAGTTAGGACAGATACGCAGTATTTT.

V is TRBV5-1 and J is TRBJ1-2; possibly TRBD1 for D (5 bases). CDR3 length: 13 amino acids. V shed 4 bases and J shed 4 bases, with 11 bases lying between them. CDR1 is SGHRS and CDR2 is YFSETQ in the germline V gene. CDR3 sequence: CASSRTNPYGYTF. CDR3 nucleotide sequence: TGCGCCAGCAGCCGGACAAACCCCTATGGCTACACCTTC.

This clonotype came up once. The chain couples TRBV15 to TRBJ2-1, with TRBD2 matching 8 bases. Germline CDR1 reads LNHNV; CDR2 reads YYDKDF (reference sequence). V lost 0 bases to trimming and J lost 8 bases; unmatched junction nucleotides: 6. This CDR3 is built from 15 residues. The CDR3 DNA follows: TGTGCCACCAGCAGAGAGCCGGGAGGGGTAGATGAGCAGTTCTTC. Its translation: CATSREPGGVDEQFF. The entire variable domain, with the rest obtained from reference TRBV15 and TRBJ2-1, is as follows: DAMVIQNPRYQVTQFGKPVTLSCSQTLNHNVMYWYQQKSSQAPKLLFHYYDKDFNNEADTPDNFQSRRPNTSFCFLDIRSPGLGDTAMYLCATSREPGGVDEQFFGPGTRLTVL.

This clonotype turned up a few times. The chain couples TRBV7-3 to TRBJ2-1, with 7 bases fitting TRBD2. CDR3 size: 14 residues. Germline values: CDR1 SGHTA, CDR2 FQGTGA. With 6 bases clipped from V and 7 bases from J, the junction kept 9 bases outside the gene matches. CDR3 loop: CASRGGAGGNEQFF. CDR3 nucleotide sequence: TGTGCCAGCAGGGGCGGGGCCGGGGGGAATGAGCAGTTCTTC.

J is TRBJ2-1 and V is TRBV6-5; no clear D. Germline values: CDR1 MNHEY, CDR2 SVGAGI. Trimming pared 5 bases from V and 2 bases from J, leaving 16 bases between. The CDR3 sequence is 16 residues long. In nucleotides, the CDR3 is TGTGCCAGCAGTCACGGACGGTATGGGACCTACAATGAGCAGTTCTTC. Encoded protein: CASSHGRYGTYNEQFF.

This clonotype has a handful of counts. The chain carries TRBV27 and TRBJ2-7; 7 bases map to TRBD2. Germline V gives CDR1 MNHEY, CDR2 SMNVEV (reference sequence). The J segment lost 2 bases and the V segment lost 7 bases, leaving 8 bases of the junction unmatched. This CDR3 comprises 14 residues. CDR3 region: CASKNRGSTYEQYF. The CDR3 bases are TGTGCCAGCAAAAATCGCGGGAGTACCTACGAGCAGTACTTC.

This chain connects TRBV6-2 or TRBV6-3 to TRBJ2-7; 8 bases line up with TRBD1. Germline V lookup: CDR1 MNHEY, CDR2 SVGEGT. V was clipped by 2 bases and J by 1 base; unmatched bases: 4. The CDR3 has 15 amino acids. DNA of the CDR3: TGTGCCAGCAGTTACGTCGACAGGGGATCCTACGAGCAGTACTTC. This gives the protein CASSYVDRGSYEQYF.

The V call is TRBV10-1, the J call TRBJ1-1; D ambiguous. The V end was cut by 3 bases, the J end by 0 bases, with 11 bases between. Germline CDR1 WNHNN, CDR2 SYGVQD (reference sequence). The CDR3 is made up of 15 amino acids. CDR3 DNA sequence: TGCGCCAGCAGTGAAAGCAGGAGTATGAACACTGAAGCTTTCTTT. This encodes CASSESRSMNTEAFF.